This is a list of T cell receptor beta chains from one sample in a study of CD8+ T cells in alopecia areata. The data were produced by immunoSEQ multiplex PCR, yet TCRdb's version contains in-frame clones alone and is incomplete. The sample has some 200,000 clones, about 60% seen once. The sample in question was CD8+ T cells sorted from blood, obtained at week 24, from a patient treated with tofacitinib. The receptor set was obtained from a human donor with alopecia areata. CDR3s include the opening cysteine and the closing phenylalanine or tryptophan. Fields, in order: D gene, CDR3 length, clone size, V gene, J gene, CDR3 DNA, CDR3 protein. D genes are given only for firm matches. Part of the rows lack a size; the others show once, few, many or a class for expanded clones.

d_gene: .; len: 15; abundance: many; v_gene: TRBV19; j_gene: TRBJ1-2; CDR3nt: TGTGCCAGTAGTATATCAGTGGGGAGGGATGATGGCTACACCTTC; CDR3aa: CASSISVGRDDGYTF
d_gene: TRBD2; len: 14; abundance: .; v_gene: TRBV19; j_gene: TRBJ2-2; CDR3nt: TGTGCCACCCGGGGGGGAAGGAACACCGGGGAGCTGTTTTTT; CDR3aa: CATRGGRNTGELFF
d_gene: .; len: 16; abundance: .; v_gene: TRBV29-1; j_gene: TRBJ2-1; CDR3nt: TGCAGCGTTGAAGGGGTGGCGGGGAGGATCTACAATGAGCAGTTCTTC; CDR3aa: CSVEGVAGRIYNEQFF
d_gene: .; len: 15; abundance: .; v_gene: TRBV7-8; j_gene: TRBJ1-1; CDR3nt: TGTGCCAGCAGCCAAGACGCCGTCGTGAACACTGAAGCTTTCTTT; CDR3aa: CASSQDAVVNTEAFF
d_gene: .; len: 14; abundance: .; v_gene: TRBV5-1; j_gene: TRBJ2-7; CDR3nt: TGCGCCAGCAGCTTGGCCAGTCGGGACTACGAGCAGTACTTC; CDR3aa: CASSLASRDYEQYF
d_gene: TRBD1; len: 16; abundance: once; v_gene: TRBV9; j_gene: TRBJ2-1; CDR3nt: TGTGCCAGCAGCGTAGTAGTGGACAGGGGTTACAATGAGCAGTTCTTC; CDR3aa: CASSVVVDRGYNEQFF
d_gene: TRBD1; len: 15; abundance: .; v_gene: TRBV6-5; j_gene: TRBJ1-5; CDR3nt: TGTGCCAGCAGTTCTACAGGGGGCGGCAATCAGCCCCAGCATTTT; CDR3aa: CASSSTGGGNQPQHF
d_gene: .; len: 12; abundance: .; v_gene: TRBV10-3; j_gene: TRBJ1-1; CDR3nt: TGTGCCATCAGTGGGGCGTTCCCTGAAGCTTTCTTT; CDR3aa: CAISGAFPEAFF
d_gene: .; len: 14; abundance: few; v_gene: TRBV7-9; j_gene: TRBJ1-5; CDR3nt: TGTGCCAGCAGCTTAGGGGTTAGCAATCAGCCCCAGCATTTT; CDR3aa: CASSLGVSNQPQHF
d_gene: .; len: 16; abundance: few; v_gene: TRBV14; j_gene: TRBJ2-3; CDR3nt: TGTGCCAGCAGCCAAGGAGGAGCCAGGGCGACAGATACGCAGTATTTT; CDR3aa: CASSQGGARATDTQYF
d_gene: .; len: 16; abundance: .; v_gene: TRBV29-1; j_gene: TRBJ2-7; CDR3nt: TGCAGCGTAACGGGGGCCTCCTGGGGTATCTCCTACGAGCAGTACTTC; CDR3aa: CSVTGASWGISYEQYF
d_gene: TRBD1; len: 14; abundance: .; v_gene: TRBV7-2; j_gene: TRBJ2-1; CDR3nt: TGTGCCAGCAGCTTTCGTCAGGGGGAGAATGAGCAGTTCTTC; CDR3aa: CASSFRQGENEQFF
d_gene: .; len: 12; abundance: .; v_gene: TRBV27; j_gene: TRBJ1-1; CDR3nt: TGTGCCAGCAGTTCCACGGGGGTAATGGCTTTCTTT; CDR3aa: CASSSTGVMAFF
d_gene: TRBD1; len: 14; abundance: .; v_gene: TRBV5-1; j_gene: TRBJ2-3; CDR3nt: TGCGCCAGCAGCCAAAGAACAGGGGGAGATACGCAGTATTTT; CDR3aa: CASSQRTGGDTQYF
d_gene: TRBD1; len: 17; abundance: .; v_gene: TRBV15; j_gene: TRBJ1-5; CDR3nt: TGTGCCACCAGCAGTACCCACCTAGCGGGACAGGGTCAGCCCCAGCATTTT; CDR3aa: CATSSTHLAGQGQPQHF
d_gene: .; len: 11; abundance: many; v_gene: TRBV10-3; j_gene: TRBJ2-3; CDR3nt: TGTGCCATCAGCGATCCAGATACGCAGTATTTT; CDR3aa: CAISDPDTQYF
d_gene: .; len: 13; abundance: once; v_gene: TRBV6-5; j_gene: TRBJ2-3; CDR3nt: TGTGCCAGCAGGGCACACTCCACAGATACGCAGTATTTT; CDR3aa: CASRAHSTDTQYF
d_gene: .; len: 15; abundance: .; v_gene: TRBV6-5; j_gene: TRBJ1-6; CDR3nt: TGTGCCAGCAGTTACTCGACTGGGGACAATTCACCCCTCCACTTT; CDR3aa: CASSYSTGDNSPLHF
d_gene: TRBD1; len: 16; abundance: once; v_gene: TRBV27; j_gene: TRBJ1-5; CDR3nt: TGTGCCAGCAGTTTATCGCCGACAGGGGTCAATCAGCCCCAGCATTTT; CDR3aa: CASSLSPTGVNQPQHF
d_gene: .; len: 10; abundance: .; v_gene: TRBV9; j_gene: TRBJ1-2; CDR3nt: TGTGCCAGCAGCGCCCAACATTACACCTTC; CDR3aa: CASSAQHYTF
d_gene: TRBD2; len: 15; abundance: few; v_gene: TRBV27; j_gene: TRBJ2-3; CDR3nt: TGTGCCAGCAGTCTGGGACTAGCGGCCCCAGATACGCAGTATTTT; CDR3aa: CASSLGLAAPDTQYF
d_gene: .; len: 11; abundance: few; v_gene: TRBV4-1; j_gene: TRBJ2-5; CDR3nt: TGCGCCAGCAGCCAAAGAGAGACCCAGTACTTC; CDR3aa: CASSQRETQYF
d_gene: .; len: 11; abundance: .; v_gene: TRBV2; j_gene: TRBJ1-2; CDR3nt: TGTGCCAGCAGTGAAGTGAGTGGCTACACCTTC; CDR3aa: CASSEVSGYTF
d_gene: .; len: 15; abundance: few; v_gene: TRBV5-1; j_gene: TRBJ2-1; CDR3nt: TGCGCCAGGAGTCAAGACACCGGGGGGCCCGGTTACAAGTTCTTC; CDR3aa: CARSQDTGGPGYKFF
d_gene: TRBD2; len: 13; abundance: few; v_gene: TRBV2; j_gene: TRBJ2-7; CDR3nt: TGTGCCAGCAGTGGTAGCGGGGGATACGAGCAGTACTTC; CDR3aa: CASSGSGGYEQYF
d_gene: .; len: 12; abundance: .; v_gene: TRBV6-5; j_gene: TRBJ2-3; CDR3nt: TGTGCCAGCAGCCCCGGCACAGATACGCAGTATTTC; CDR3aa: CASSPGTDTQYF
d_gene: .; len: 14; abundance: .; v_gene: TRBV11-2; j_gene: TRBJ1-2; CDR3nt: TGTGCCAGCAGCTACATTGGAACCGGGGATGGCTACACCTTC; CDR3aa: CASSYIGTGDGYTF
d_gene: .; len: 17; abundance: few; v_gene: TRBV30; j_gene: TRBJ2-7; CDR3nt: TGTGCCTGGAGTGATGTAATAGGTACCGCGAACTCCTACGAGCAGTACTTC; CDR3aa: CAWSDVIGTANSYEQYF
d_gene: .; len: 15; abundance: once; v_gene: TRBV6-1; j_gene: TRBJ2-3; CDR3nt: TGTGCCAGCCCCTCAGGAGGATTGGGCACAGATACGCAGTATTTT; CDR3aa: CASPSGGLGTDTQYF
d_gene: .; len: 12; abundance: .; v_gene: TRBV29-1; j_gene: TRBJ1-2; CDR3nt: TGCAGCGTTGAATTCATGGGTGATGGCTACACCTTC; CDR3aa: CSVEFMGDGYTF
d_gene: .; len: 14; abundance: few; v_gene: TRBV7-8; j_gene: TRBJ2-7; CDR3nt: TGTGCCAGCAGCTTAGCGGCCAGGGCCTACGAGCAGTACTTC; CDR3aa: CASSLAARAYEQYF
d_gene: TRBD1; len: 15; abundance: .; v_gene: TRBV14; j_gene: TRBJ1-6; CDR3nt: TGTGCCAGCAGCCAGTCGACAGGGGGCCTTTCACCCCTCCACTTT; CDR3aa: CASSQSTGGLSPLHF
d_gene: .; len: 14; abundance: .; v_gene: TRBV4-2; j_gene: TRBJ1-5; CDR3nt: TGTGCCAGCAGCCAAGTTGGCGGCAATCAGCCCCAGCATTTT; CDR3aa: CASSQVGGNQPQHF
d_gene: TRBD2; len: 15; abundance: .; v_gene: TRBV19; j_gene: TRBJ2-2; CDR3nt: TGTGCCAGTAGCTTGAGCGGGGGTAGCTCCGGGGAGCTGTTTTTT; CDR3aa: CASSLSGGSSGELFF
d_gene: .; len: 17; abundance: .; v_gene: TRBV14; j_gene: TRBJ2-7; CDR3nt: TGTGCCAGCAGCCAAGATAGCCGGCTAGGGAGCTCCTACGAGCAGTACTTC; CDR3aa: CASSQDSRLGSSYEQYF
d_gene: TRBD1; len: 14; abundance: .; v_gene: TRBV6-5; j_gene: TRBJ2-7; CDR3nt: TGTGCCAGCAGTCTTGGGACAGGGTTGTACGAGCAGTACTTC; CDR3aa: CASSLGTGLYEQYF
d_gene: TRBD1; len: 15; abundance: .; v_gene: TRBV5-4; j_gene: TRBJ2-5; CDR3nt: TGTGCCAGCAGCTTGGCCTCCCAGGGGGAAGAGACCCAGTACTTC; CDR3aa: CASSLASQGEETQYF
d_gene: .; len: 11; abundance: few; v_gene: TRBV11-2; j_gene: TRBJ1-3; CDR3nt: TGTGCCAGCAGGGCAGGAAACACCATATATTTT; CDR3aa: CASRAGNTIYF
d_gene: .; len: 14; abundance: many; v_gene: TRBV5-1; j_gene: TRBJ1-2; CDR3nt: TGCGCCAGCAGCTTGGATGGGGCAGGCTATGGCTACACCTTC; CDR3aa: CASSLDGAGYGYTF
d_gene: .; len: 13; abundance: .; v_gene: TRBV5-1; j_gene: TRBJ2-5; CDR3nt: TGCGCCAGCAGCTTGGACGGTAGAGAGACCCAGTACTTC; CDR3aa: CASSLDGRETQYF
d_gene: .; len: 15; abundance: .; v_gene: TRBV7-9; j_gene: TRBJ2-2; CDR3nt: TGTGCCAGCAGCTTAGGGTCCCTCAACACCGGGGAGCTGTTTTTT; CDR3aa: CASSLGSLNTGELFF
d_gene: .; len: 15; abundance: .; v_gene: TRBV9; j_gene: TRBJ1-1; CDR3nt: TGTGCCAGCAGCGTAGTTGGGGACATGAACACTGAAGCTTTCTTT; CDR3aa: CASSVVGDMNTEAFF
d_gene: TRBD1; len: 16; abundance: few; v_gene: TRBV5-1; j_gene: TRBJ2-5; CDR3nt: TGCGCCAGCAGCTCACCCCCGGACAGGAGAAAAGAGACCCAGTACTTC; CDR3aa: CASSSPPDRRKETQYF
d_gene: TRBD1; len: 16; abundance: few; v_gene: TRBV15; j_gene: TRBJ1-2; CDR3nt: TGTGCCACCACCCCCACAGACAGGGTGGGTAACTATGGCTACACCTTC; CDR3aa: CATTPTDRVGNYGYTF
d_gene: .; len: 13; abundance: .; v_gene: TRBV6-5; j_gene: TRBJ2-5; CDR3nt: TGTGCCAGCTTAGAAGTGGATGGAGAGACCCAGTACTTC; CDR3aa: CASLEVDGETQYF
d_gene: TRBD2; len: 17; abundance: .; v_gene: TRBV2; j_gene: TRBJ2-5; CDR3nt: TGTGCCAGCAGTGATGGGACCCTAGCGGGGCACAGAGAGACCCAGTACTTC; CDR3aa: CASSDGTLAGHRETQYF